These T cell receptor beta chains were read from a single sample in a study of T cell changes during pregnancy in multiple sclerosis. Profiling relied on immunoSEQ multiplex PCR, and the TCRdb table lists in-frame clones only, not all of them. The sample lists around 100,000 clones, 80% to 95% seen once, with less than 4.5% in the top ten. Material: peripheral blood, obtained after pregnancy. The receptor source for this set is a female donor with multiple sclerosis, enrolled in a pregnancy study. Each CDR3 is given with its conserved first and last residue. The D gene is left open where the match is weak. Size tells how often a clone was seen (once, few, many) or the class of an expanded clone, and some rows leave it out.

v_gene	d_gene	abundance	j_gene	CDR3aa	CDR3nt
TRBV5-6	-	-	TRBJ2-1	CASSQGEAEQFF	TGTGCCAGCAGCCAAGGGGAAGCTGAGCAGTTCTTC
TRBV30	TRBD1	-	TRBJ1-5	CASDRDNQPQHF	TGTGCCTCCGACAGGGATAATCAGCCCCAGCATTTT
TRBV4-1	TRBD1	once	TRBJ2-1	CASRHILGPQGDNEQFF	TGCGCCAGCAGACATATTCTTGGGCCCCAGGGGGACAATGAGCAGTTCTTC
TRBV4-1	-	-	TRBJ1-1	CASSHLPGTEAFF	TGCGCCAGCAGCCATTTGCCGGGGACTGAAGCTTTCTTT
TRBV6-1	TRBD1	few	TRBJ1-1	CASSATGWTEAFF	TGTGCCAGCAGTGCGACAGGGTGGACTGAAGCTTTCTTT
TRBV19	-	few	TRBJ1-3	CASSMKQLGNTIYF	TGTGCCAGTAGTATGAAACAGCTGGGAAACACCATATATTTT
TRBV6-1	-	-	TRBJ1-2	CASSEEWEVRVYGYTF	TGTGCCAGCAGTGAAGAATGGGAAGTGAGGGTCTATGGCTACACCTTC
TRBV7-9	TRBD1	-	TRBJ1-5	CASSPDRGQGQPQHF	TGTGCCAGCAGCCCTGACAGGGGACAGGGTCAGCCCCAGCATTTT
TRBV11-2	-	-	TRBJ2-3	CASSSRGRSWSDTQYF	TGTGCCAGCAGCTCACGCGGGCGGTCATGGTCAGATACGCAGTATTTT
TRBV4-2	TRBD2	-	TRBJ2-5	CASTPSGGAVGQYF	TGTGCCAGTACCCCTAGCGGGGGGGCAGTGGGCCAGTACTTC
TRBV2	TRBD1	-	TRBJ1-4	CASSTGGQNEKLFF	TGTGCCAGCAGCACAGGGGGGCAGAATGAAAAACTGTTTTTT
TRBV5-1	-	-	TRBJ2-7	CASSQGTTSSYEQYF	TGCGCCAGCAGTCAAGGGACAACCTCCTCCTACGAGCAGTACTTC
TRBV14	-	-	TRBJ1-1	CASSPGNTEAFF	TGTGCCAGCAGCCCAGGCAACACTGAAGCTTTCTTT
TRBV29-1	-	-	TRBJ1-1	CSAPGQNTEAFF	TGCAGCGCTCCGGGACAGAACACTGAAGCTTTCTTT
TRBV7-3	TRBD1	-	TRBJ1-1	CASSLKGAGTEAFF	TGTGCCAGCAGCTTAAAGGGGGCAGGCACTGAAGCTTTCTTT
TRBV30	-	-	TRBJ1-5	CAYAHASQPQHF	TGTGCCTACGCCCACGCGAGTCAGCCCCAGCATTTT
TRBV7-6	-	once	TRBJ2-1	CASSSHFGGGTLAEQFF	TGTGCCAGCAGCTCCCACTTTGGGGGGGGCACTTTAGCTGAGCAGTTCTTC
TRBV27	TRBD2	once	TRBJ2-1	CASSPRSSGGFNEQFF	TGTGCCAGCAGTCCCCGATCTAGCGGGGGGTTCAATGAGCAGTTCTTC
TRBV5-1	TRBD1	-	TRBJ1-1	CASSSTGKNTEAFF	TGCGCCAGCAGCTCGACAGGGAAGAACACTGAAGCTTTCTTT
TRBV7-9	-	-	TRBJ2-7	CASSLQGYEQYF	TGTGCCAGCAGCTTACAGGGGTACGAGCAGTACTTC
TRBV4-2	-	-	TRBJ1-4	CASSSSVASGNEKLFF	TGTGCCAGCAGCAGCTCGGTAGCAAGTGGTAATGAAAAACTGTTTTTT
TRBV5-1	-	once	TRBJ1-2	CASSLASGHGYTF	TGCGCCAGCAGCTTGGCTTCGGGTCACGGCTACACCTTC